This TCR beta chain came from a study of cytomegalovirus exposure and HLA in healthy donors. Overall study: Within an early data release were around 80 million unique TCRs drawn from HLA-typed donors. When just under 400 donors were genotyped, roughly 82% of them were found to fall in the Caucasian-associated ancestry cluster.

Whole-study findings and limits: Earlier results showed most TCR beta V segments being productive about 87% or about 30% of the time.

The PCR contained 60 Vbeta and 13 Jbeta primers. Only in-frame clones appear in the TCRdb table, and some are missing; sequencing was by immunoSEQ multiplex PCR. The sample contains some 150,000 clones, about 76% of which appear only once. As concerns this clone: Its antigen remains unknown.

At collection, donors were nominally healthy, but unrecorded immune exposures were probable. The CDR3 loop spans 18 amino acids. The V gene lost 8 bases and the J gene lost 6 bases, with 28 bases spanning the gap. The germline V gene has CDR1 SGHVS and CDR2 FNYEAQ. This TCR was recovered from a human donor in good health. The sample taken for sequencing was PBMCs. J is TRBJ2-2 and V is TRBV7-6; tentative D call: TRBD1 (6 bases). The CDR3 here is CASCRGSLSSEKPGELFF. The CDR3 nucleotides are TGTGCCAGCTGCAGGGGATCACTCTCCTCTGAAAAGCCCGGGGAGCTGTTTTTT.